One and the same sample provided the 18 T cell receptor beta chains below, sequenced in a study of blood T cell repertoires in COVID-19. This table comes from immunoSEQ multiplex PCR, and its TCRdb copy is limited to in-frame clones, with some not included. The data contain roughly 200,000 clones, about 88% of them singletons. Input material: PBMCs or T cells enriched from blood (not recorded which). The receptors here all came from a woman aged 30 to 39 who had recovered from COVID-19.

The chain uses TRBV9 and TRBJ1-5, with D maybe TRBD1 (6 bases). With 0 bases removed from V and 6 bases from J, the gap between germline ends came to 13 bases. This CDR3 has 15 residues. Germline values: CDR1 SGDLS, CDR2 YYNGEE. The CDR3 region is CASSVEGGLGQPQHF. CDR3 sequence (DNA): TGTGCCAGCAGCGTAGAGGGGGGGCTAGGTCAGCCCCAGCATTTT.

The rearrangement links TRBV3-1 (or the pseudogene TRBV3-2) to TRBJ1-1; D remains ambiguous. Looked up from germline, CDR1 is LGHDT and CDR2 is YNNKEL (reference sequence). The CDR3 is 14 amino acids. V was clipped by 0 bases and J by 5 bases, with 10 bases between them. CDR3 bases: TGTGCCAGCAGCCAAGAACCGGGAGGTACTGAAGCTTTCTTT. This gives the protein CASSQEPGGTEAFF.

Written as DNA, the CDR3 is TGTGCCAGTAGCCGCTACAACTACAGGGTGGAGGATGAAAAACTGTTTTTT. Protein sequence: CASSRYNYRVEDEKLFF. This chain connects TRBV19 to TRBJ1-4; D may be TRBD1 (6 bases). Trimming shortened V by 6 bases and J by 6 bases, and 23 bases separated the two germline ends. Per germline, CDR1 LNHDA and CDR2 SQIVND (reference sequence). CDR3 length equals 17 residues.

The gene calls are TRBV6-1 and TRBJ1-5, with 10 bases aligning to TRBD1. The CDR3 consists of 16 residues. The V gene end was trimmed by 4 bases and the J gene end by 5 bases; junction bases not matched to a gene: 8. Germline CDR1 is MNHNS and CDR2 is SASEGT. The CDR3 DNA is TGTGCCAGCAGTGCGCGGACAGGGGGGTTCCATCAGCCCCAGCATTTT. Its translation is CASSARTGGFHQPQHF.

V and J are TRBV5-4 and TRBJ2-3, with D perhaps TRBD1 (5 bases). The CDR3 runs to 14 residues. Germline assignment: CDR1 SGHNT and CDR2 YYREEE (reference sequence). Trimming removed 4 bases from V and 2 bases from J, with 11 bases in between. CDR3 in amino acids: CASSPRQYTDTQYF. The DNA of the CDR3 is TGTGCCAGCAGCCCTAGACAGTACACAGATACGCAGTATTTT.

This clone was recorded only once. The rearrangement uses TRBV18 and TRBJ2-5, with 14 bases lining up with TRBD2. Unmatched junction bases numbered 2, after V lost 3 bases and J lost 2 bases. This CDR3 region has 16 residues. The V gene's germline CDR1 is KGHSH and CDR2 LQKENI. In nucleotides, the CDR3 is TGTGCCAGCTCACCCGGACTAGCGGGGGGACAAGAGACCCAGTACTTC. Its translation: CASSPGLAGGQETQYF. Complete variable domain (other parts from reference TRBV18 and TRBJ2-5): NAGVMQNPRHLVRRRGQEARLRCSPMKGHSHVYWYRQLPEEGLKFMVYLQKENIIDESGMPKERFSAEFPKEGPSILRIQQVVRGDSAAYFCASSPGLAGGQETQYFGPGTRLLVL.

The chain has TRBV3-1 (or the pseudogene TRBV3-2) and TRBJ2-7, with a tentative D call TRBD1 (6 bases). V was clipped by 6 bases and J by 7 bases, with 19 bases between them. Germline V CDR1 and CDR2: LGHDT, YNNKEL (reference sequence). The CDR3 is 14 amino acids. The CDR3 is CASRSGTSPGEQYF. The CDR3 region has the DNA TGTGCCAGCAGGTCCGGGACAAGCCCTGGGGAGCAGTACTTC.

The J gene is TRBJ2-6, the V gene TRBV5-1; TRBD1 aligns across 7 bases. The V segment lost 4 bases and the J segment 2 bases; nucleotides outside the gene matches: 0. This CDR3 has 14 amino acids. Germline CDR1 is SGHRS and CDR2 is YFSETQ. CDR3 nucleotides: TGCGCCAGCAGCGACAGGGCTGGGGCCAACGTCCTGACTTTC. Translating gives CASSDRAGANVLTF.

The rearrangement joins TRBV7-9 to TRBJ2-5; D not certain. The CDR3 is made up of 15 amino acids. V was cut by 2 bases and J by 1 base, with 11 bases left in between. Germline CDR1 SEHNR, CDR2 FQNEAQ (reference sequence). The CDR3 DNA sequence: TGTGCCAGCAGCTTAACTGCCGGGTCCCAAGAGACCCAGTACTTC. Amino acid sequence: CASSLTAGSQETQYF.

This chain links TRBV5-1 with TRBJ1-1, with D possibly being TRBD1 (5 bases). Germline V gives CDR1 SGHRS, CDR2 YFSETQ. The CDR3 has 15 residues. V lost 0 bases to trimming and J lost 5 bases, with 14 bases between them. The CDR3 region is CASSLAYAGRTEAFF. CDR3 sequence (DNA): TGCGCCAGCAGCTTGGCTTACGCAGGGAGGACTGAAGCTTTCTTT.

The rearrangement uses TRBV14 and TRBJ2-1; D might be TRBD2 (5 bases). The V gene lost 3 bases and the J gene lost 0 bases, with 15 bases spanning the gap. The CDR3 consists of 17 residues. Germline V gene sequence: CDR1 SGHDN, CDR2 FVKESK. CDR3 in amino acids: CASSQRTPYRSYNEQFF. The CDR3 nucleotides read TGTGCCAGCAGCCAGCGGACTCCCTACCGCTCCTACAATGAGCAGTTCTTC. The variable domain in full, with the rest retrieved from reference TRBV14 and TRBJ2-1, is EAGVTQFPSHSVIEKGQTVTLRCDPISGHDNLYWYRRVMGKEIKFLLHFVKESKQDESGMPNNRFLAERTGGTYSTLKVQPAELEDSGVYFCASSQRTPYRSYNEQFFGPGTRLTVL.

The rearrangement joins TRBV5-4 to TRBJ1-1; weak D call: TRBD1 (5 bases). CDR1 is SGHNT, CDR2 YYREEE, per germline (reference sequence). This CDR3 has 15 residues. Trimming removed 0 bases at V and 0 bases at J, with 9 bases between. The CDR3 sequence: CASSLGGSMNTEAFF. The CDR3 DNA follows: TGTGCCAGCAGCTTGGGGGGCAGCATGAACACTGAAGCTTTCTTT.

The chain is built from TRBV27 and TRBJ2-3; 8 bases fit TRBD2. The CDR3 runs to 16 residues. The germline CDR1 and CDR2 sequences are MNHEY and SMNVEV (reference sequence). The V segment lost 2 bases and the J segment 1 base; nucleotides outside the gene matches: 5. This CDR3 is CASSLQLAAGTDTQYF. The DNA for the CDR3 is TGTGCCAGCAGTTTACAACTAGCGGCCGGCACAGATACGCAGTATTTT.

V and J are TRBV20-1 and TRBJ1-1; D is uncertain. Trimming removed 3 bases from V and 6 bases from J, with 11 bases in between. The CDR3 spans 12 residues. Germline CDR1 and CDR2: DFQATT and SNEGSKA (reference sequence). The CDR3 DNA is TGCAGTGCTAGTCCTGTACGGGCTGAAGCTTTCTTT. It translates to CSASPVRAEAFF.

V usage is TRBV3-1 (or the pseudogene TRBV3-2) and J usage is TRBJ2-3; 9 bases are shared with TRBD2. Germline lookup yields CDR1 LGHDT and CDR2 YNNKEL (reference sequence). This CDR3 comprises 14 residues. V lost 4 bases and J lost 4; bases outside the gene matches: 3. The chain's CDR3 is CASSPRGGPDTQYF. CDR3 nucleotides: TGTGCCAGCAGCCCGCGGGGGGGCCCAGATACGCAGTATTTT.

The J gene is TRBJ1-2, the V gene TRBV20-1, with unresolved D. CDR1 is DFQATT and CDR2 is SNEGSKA in the germline V gene (reference sequence). V shed 3 bases and J shed 7 bases, with 12 bases lying between them. The CDR3 contains 12 residues. The CDR3 DNA reads TGCAGTGCTAGTCCGGTATTTAGTGGCTACACCTTC. It encodes CSASPVFSGYTF.

The chain employs TRBV19 and TRBJ2-2, with a possible D match to TRBD1 (5 bases). The CDR3 has 14 residues. The germline V gene has CDR1 LNHDA and CDR2 SQIVND (reference sequence). V was shortened by 1 base and J by 4 bases, with 7 bases between the two germline ends. The CDR3 DNA reads as TGTGCCAGTAGTATAGTAAGGGGCACCGGGGAGCTGTTTTTT. Encoded protein: CASSIVRGTGELFF.

The table lists this clone with a count of one. The gene calls are TRBV7-6 and TRBJ2-1; tentative D call: TRBD2 (6 bases). The CDR3 covers 16 residues. Trimming removed 1 base from V and 2 bases from J, with 12 bases in between. Germline V gives CDR1 SGHVS, CDR2 FNYEAQ. DNA for the CDR3: TGTGCCAGCAGCTTAGTGGGCGGGGACGCCTACAATGAGCAGTTCTTC. Residues: CASSLVGGDAYNEQFF.